Each of the 17 T cell receptor beta chains below was sequenced from the same sample in a study of response to subunit inactivated influenza vaccine. TCRdb reprocessed the RT-PCR reads via MiXCR and lists one record per CDR3 protein. Found here are hundreds of thousands of distinct CDR3 sequences, 14% of them singletons; the top ten hold less than 9%. Sample: PBMCs from blood, taken 14 to 15 days before vaccination. Receptors originate from a man between 45 and 60 years old who received an inactivated influenza vaccine.

This clonotype was counted between two and nine times. V gene TRBV5-1 combines with J gene TRBJ2-7; D remains unclear. The CDR3 extends over 14 amino acids. The germline V gene has CDR1 SGHRS and CDR2 YFSETQ. The V gene lost 3 bases and the J gene lost 6 bases, with 16 bases spanning the gap. CDR3 residues: CASSSEGSLFEQYF. The CDR3 DNA reads as TGCGCCAGCAGCTCTGAAGGGTCCTTGTTCGAGCAGTACTTC. Supplemented by reference TRBV5-1 and TRBJ2-7, the full variable domain reads KAGVTQTPRYLIKTRGQQVTLSCSPISGHRSVSWYQQTPGQGLQFLFEYFSETQRNKGNFPGRFSGRQFSNSRSEMNVSTLELGDSALYLCASSSEGSLFEQYFGPGTRLTVT.

This clonotype was counted a few times. The chain joins TRBV30 to TRBJ2-7; D might be TRBD1 (6 bases). Trimming left V 3 bases short and J 3 bases short, with 24 bases between. The CDR3 loop spans 17 amino acids. CDR1 GTSNPN and CDR2 SVGIG come from the germline V gene (reference sequence). The CDR3 protein is CAWRQQAGTSMHYEQYF. CDR3 nucleotide sequence: TGTGCCTGGAGGCAGCAGGCCGGGACATCAATGCACTACGAGCAGTACTTC. The full variable domain, completed using reference TRBV30 and TRBJ2-7, is SQTIHQWPATLVQPVGSPLSLECTVEGTSNPNLYWYRQAAGRGLQLLFYSVGIGQISSEVPQNLSASRPQDRQFILSSKKLLLSDSGFYLCAWRQQAGTSMHYEQYFGPGTRLTVT.

V and J are TRBV6-2 or TRBV6-3 and TRBJ2-1; D gene unclear. Per germline, CDR1 MNHEY and CDR2 SVGEGT. V was trimmed by 4 bases and J by 4 bases, leaving 14 bases between them. The CDR3 covers 15 residues. The CDR3 DNA reads TGTGCCAGCAGTTTTGGACCCCCCGGGTACAATGAGCAGTTCTTC. It translates to CASSFGPPGYNEQFF.

This clonotype is judged medium-sized. The genes are TRBV10-3 and TRBJ2-2; 8 nucleotides align to TRBD1. J lost 0 bases, V lost 6 bases, and 9 bases had no gene match. The CDR3 runs to 17 residues. The V gene's germline CDR1 is ENHRY and CDR2 SYGVKD. CDR3 protein: CAIRRGRGQANTGELFF. In DNA, the CDR3 is TGTGCCATCAGACGGGGAAGGGGACAGGCGAACACCGGGGAGCTGTTTTTT.

This clonotype was seen a single time. This chain uses TRBV5-2 with TRBJ1-5; TRBD1 reflects the table's D call only, with no check against the DNA. TRBV5-2 constitutes a pseudogene. The CDR3 is 21 amino acids. CDR3 sequence reads: CASSFGGRTEQVGYSNQPQHF. The CDR3 DNA reads TGTGCCAGTTCATTCGGGGGGCGGACGGAACAGGTAGGCTATAGCAATCAGCCCCAGCATTTT.

This clonotype was counted between two and nine times. The V gene is TRBV27, the J gene TRBJ2-2; 7 bases are a match to TRBD2. The CDR3 is 17 residues long. The J segment lost 6 bases and the V segment lost 3 bases, leaving 13 bases of the junction unmatched. In germline, CDR1 is MNHEY, CDR2 SMNVEV (reference sequence). The CDR3 region is CASSLLQEPRGAGELFF. CDR3 sequence (DNA): TGTGCCAGCAGTTTGCTCCAGGAACCTCGGGGGGCCGGGGAGCTGTTTTTT.

The chain couples TRBV12-3 or TRBV12-4 to TRBJ2-7, with TRBD1 identical over 8 bases. The CDR3 extends over 16 amino acids. V lost 4 bases to trimming and J lost 3 bases; unmatched junction nucleotides: 11. The CDR3 nucleotides read TGTGCCAGCAGTTCGGGGTCCAGGGGGCTTGGCTACGAGCAGTACTTC. Its translation: CASSSGSRGLGYEQYF.

The J gene is TRBJ2-1, the V gene TRBV29-1, with D possibly TRBD2 on 5 matching bases. The V end lost 3 bases, the J end lost 8 bases, and 11 bases lay between the germline ends. This CDR3 comprises 12 residues. The germline CDR1 and CDR2 sequences are SQVTM and ANQGSEA. The CDR3 nucleotides are TGCAGCGTTGATCGTCTGAGGGATGAGCAGTTCTTC. This sequence encodes CSVDRLRDEQFF.

This clonotype was picked up a small number of times. V gene TRBV5-1 combines with J gene TRBJ2-5; D may correspond to TRBD1 or TRBD2 (5 bases each). The CDR3 covers 13 residues. The V end lost 4 bases, the J end lost 5 bases, and 12 bases lay between the germline ends. CDR1 SGHRS and CDR2 YFSETQ come from the germline V gene. The DNA for the CDR3 is TGCGCCAGCAGCGAGTCGGGGCGGGAGACCCAGTACTTC. The encoded protein is CASSESGRETQYF.

This clonotype was counted a few times. The genes are TRBV29-1 and TRBJ2-1; TRBD2 agrees at 9 bases. The CDR3 runs 14 residues. With V trimmed by 3 bases and J by 7 bases, 7 bases remained unmatched. CDR1 is SQVTM and CDR2 is ANQGSEA in the germline V gene. The CDR3 region is CSVELAGEENEQFF. CDR3 in DNA: TGCAGCGTTGAGTTAGCGGGAGAGGAGAATGAGCAGTTCTTC.

This clonotype turned up a few times. V and J are TRBV6-1 and TRBJ1-2; D uncertain. This CDR3 has 14 amino acids. The ends were cut back, 5 bases at V and 4 bases at J, with 14 bases in the middle. Germline V gene sequence: CDR1 MNHNS, CDR2 SASEGT. CDR3 region: CASSLGQNLYGYTF. CDR3 DNA sequence: TGTGCCAGCAGTCTAGGGCAGAATCTCTATGGCTACACCTTC.

The chain combines TRBV30 with TRBJ2-1; the match to TRBD2 covers 12 bases. Trimming at V came to 7 bases and at J to 8 bases, leaving 15 bases not matched to a gene. Germline V lookup: CDR1 GTSNPN, CDR2 SVGIG (reference sequence). The CDR3 length is 16 residues. The CDR3 DNA is TGTGCCTCACACAAATTCCTAGCGGGGGGGCGCTATGAGCAGTTCTTC. Translating gives CASHKFLAGGRYEQFF.

This clonotype turned up a few times. The genes are TRBV7-2 and TRBJ1-4, with 8 bases lining up with TRBD1. V lost 5 bases to trimming and J lost 7 bases; unmatched junction nucleotides: 15. Per the germline V gene, CDR1 is SGHTA and CDR2 is FQGNSA. The CDR3 covers 17 residues. CDR3 amino acids: CASSPTARQGLGEKLFF. The CDR3 region has the DNA TGTGCCAGCAGCCCAACCGCCCGACAGGGGCTTGGTGAAAAACTGTTTTTT.

This clonotype was observed a few times. This chain connects TRBV3-1 to TRBJ2-1; 9 bases align to TRBD2. Germline V gene data show CDR1 as LGHDT and CDR2 as YNNKEL (reference sequence). The V segment lost 0 bases and the J segment 7 bases; nucleotides outside the gene matches: 13. This CDR3 has 18 amino acids. CDR3 region: CASSQDLVAREGRNEQFF. DNA of the CDR3: TGTGCCAGCAGCCAAGACCTGGTGGCGCGGGAGGGCAGGAATGAGCAGTTCTTC.

This clonotype was seen at least ten times. The chain employs TRBV4-3 and TRBJ1-4, with D unresolved. The CDR3 consists of 13 residues. The V and J ends lost 0 bases and 7 bases respectively, with 6 bases between them. Germline V gene sequence: CDR1 LGHNA, CDR2 YSLEER. The CDR3 is CASSQDSGEKLFF. CDR3 nucleotide sequence: TGCGCCAGCAGCCAAGATTCTGGTGAAAAACTGTTTTTT.

The chain links TRBV4-3 to TRBJ2-5; 9 positions agree with TRBD2. Germline trimming cut 4 bases from V and 5 bases from J; bases unmatched to any gene: 14. Germline V gives CDR1 LGHNA, CDR2 YSLEER. The CDR3 is 17 residues long. The CDR3 DNA sequence: TGCGCCAGCAGCCTAGGCCTCTCGCGGGGGGGCTTTGAGACCCAGTACTTC. It yields the protein CASSLGLSRGGFETQYF.

In this sample, this clonotype turned up a few times. The chain has TRBV18 and TRBJ2-3; D not resolved. This CDR3 contains 14 residues. The germline gives CDR1 KGHSH, CDR2 LQKENI. V lost 2 bases and J 1 base, leaving 7 bases between the germline ends. This CDR3 reads CASSPSTRTDTQYF. In DNA form, the CDR3 reads TGTGCCAGCTCACCATCCACCCGCACAGATACGCAGTATTTT.